These 17 T cell receptor beta chains share one sample of origin, sequenced in a study of Graves' ophthalmopathy and Graves' hyperthyroidism. RNA transcripts served as template for amplifying TCR beta CDR3 sequences. The first-round RT-PCR employed HTBI primers together with the Qiagen OneStep RT-PCR kit. A multiplex PCR was then performed as the second round. TCRdb re-analysed the multiplex PCR reads in MiXCR, keeping a single row per CDR3 protein. This repertoire shows 200,000 to 250,000 distinct CDR3 sequences, roughly a fifth found once; its top ten account for 43%. The sequencing input was peripheral blood. The origin of the receptors is a woman in her 50s with Graves' ophthalmopathy.

This clonotype was observed many times. This chain uses TRBV5-1 with TRBJ2-7; no clear D gene. The CDR3 has 16 residues. Trimming shortened V by 0 bases and J by 0 bases, and 13 bases separated the two germline ends. CDR1 SGHRS and CDR2 YFSETQ come from the germline V gene. CDR3 region: CASSLESRRSSYEQYF. The DNA for the CDR3 is TGCGCCAGCAGCTTGGAGTCGAGGAGAAGCTCCTACGAGCAGTACTTC.

With regard to this clonotype: This could be a read error, since a much larger clone is one nucleotide away. This chain links TRBV12-3 or TRBV12-4 with TRBJ1-6; D possibly corresponds to TRBD1 (6 bases). V lost 5 bases, J lost 9 bases, and 14 bases lay in between. This CDR3 has 14 amino acids. CDR3 sequence: CASSPEGGSSPLHF. CDR3 coding DNA: TGTGCCAGCAGTCCAGAAGGGGGTTCTTCACCCCTCCACTTT.

This clonotype was recorded at least ten times. V gene TRBV9 combines with J gene TRBJ2-4; 8 bases are shared with TRBD2. Trimming at V came to 3 bases and at J to 2 bases, leaving 19 bases not matched to a gene. Germline loops: CDR1 SGDLS, CDR2 YYNGEE. The CDR3 spans 20 residues. The DNA for the CDR3 is TGTGCCAGCAGCGCCACCTTAGGAGCGGGAGAAGGGAGGACCAAAAACATTCAGTACTTC. Translated: CASSATLGAGEGRTKNIQYF.

This clonotype was seen a few times. Since no conserved phenylalanine or tryptophan closes the CDR3, a read error is the likely cause. This rearrangement joins TRBV20-1 to TRBJ1-2; weak D call: TRBD1 (5 bases). The germline V and J ends were trimmed by 3 bases and 1 base, with 12 bases remaining between them. There are 14 residues in the CDR3. The germline V gene encodes CDR1 DFQATT and CDR2 SNEGSKA (reference sequence). Written as DNA, the CDR3 is TGCAGTGCTAGGGAGGACACCCTTAACTATGGCTACACCCTC. Its protein is CSAREDTLNYGYTL.

The V and J genes are TRBV12-3 or TRBV12-4 and TRBJ2-7; D uncertain. With 5 bases removed from V and 3 bases from J, the gap between germline ends came to 8 bases. The CDR3 spans 12 residues. CDR3 in amino acids: CASSPTLYEQYF. In DNA, the CDR3 is TGTGCCAGCAGTCCCACCCTCTACGAGCAGTACTTC.

This clonotype has at least ten counts. V gene TRBV20-1 combines with J gene TRBJ2-7, with 7 nucleotides matching TRBD1. Trimming took 0 bases from V and 11 from J; bases not matched to a gene: 7. Germline V lookup: CDR1 DFQATT, CDR2 SNEGSKA (reference sequence). CDR3 length: 12 residues. The CDR3 DNA reads TGCAGTGCTAGAGATAACTTGGGACAGAAGTACTTC. It yields the protein CSARDNLGQKYF.

Worth noting for this clonotype: A much larger clone differs by one base, so this may be a read error. The chain uses TRBV5-1 and TRBJ2-2; D is unclear. V was shortened by 1 base and J by 8 bases, with 15 bases between the two germline ends. From germline, CDR1 is SGHRS and CDR2 YFSETQ. The CDR3 consists of 15 residues. The CDR3 DNA sequence: TGCGCCAGCAGCTTGTCGACTCCTCACTCTGGGGAGCTGTTTTTT. Encoded protein: CASSLSTPHSGELFF. Supplemented by reference TRBV5-1 and TRBJ2-2, the full variable domain reads KAGVTQTPRYLIKTRGQQVTLSCSPISGHRSVSWYQQTPGQGLQFLFEYFSETQRNKGNFPGRFSGRQFSNSRSEMNVSTLELGDSALYLCASSLSTPHSGELFFGEGSRLTVL.

The chain is built from TRBV12-3 or TRBV12-4 and TRBJ1-3; 8 bases are shared with TRBD1. CDR3 length: 15 residues. V trimming: 6 bases; J trimming: 1 base; junction bases outside the gene matches: 5. The CDR3 DNA reads as TGTGCCAGCAGGTCTCAGGGGGCGTCTGGAAACACCATATATTTT. Its protein is CASRSQGASGNTIYF.

This clonotype was recorded at least ten times. In nucleotides, the CDR3 is TGCAGTGCAGAAAAGGAGACCCAGTACTTC. Translation gives CSAEKETQYF. The chain uses TRBV20-1 and TRBJ2-5; D is undetermined. CDR3 length: 10 amino acids. Per the germline V gene, CDR1 is DFQATT and CDR2 is SNEGSKA (reference sequence). The germline V and J ends were trimmed by 6 bases and 5 bases, with 7 bases remaining between them.

The genes are TRBV20-1 and TRBJ2-3; TRBD2 matches 10 bases. The length of the CDR3 is 20 residues. After removal of 3 bases from V and 4 bases from J, the junction contained 22 bases not matched to a gene. Germline V lookup: CDR1 DFQATT, CDR2 SNEGSKA (reference sequence). The CDR3 region has the DNA TGCAGTGCTAGTCGTCACCGAGGGCCTAGCGGGAGATCTAGGCCAGATACGCAGTATTTT. This codes for CSASRHRGPSGRSRPDTQYF.

This clonotype was recorded at least ten times. The chain couples TRBV20-1 to TRBJ2-5; D possibly corresponds to TRBD1 (6 bases). Germline lookup yields CDR1 DFQATT and CDR2 SNEGSKA (reference sequence). CDR3 length equals 17 residues. Deletions cut 3 bases from V and 0 bases from J, with 20 bases between. The CDR3 DNA is TGCAGTGCTAGGGACACCTCGGGACACTCGTACCAAGAGACCCAGTACTTC. As protein: CSARDTSGHSYQETQYF.

This clonotype was found many times. The chain carries TRBV20-1 and TRBJ2-7; possible D gene TRBD1, 5 bases. CDR3 length: 15 amino acids. Germline-derived CDR1 and CDR2 are DFQATT and SNEGSKA (reference sequence). V lost 2 bases to trimming and J lost 7 bases, with 21 bases between them. The DNA for the CDR3 is TGCAGTGCTAGACCGCTAACAGGACCCCGGGTGGAGCAGTACTTC. Amino acids: CSARPLTGPRVEQYF.

V is TRBV12-3 or TRBV12-4 and J is TRBJ2-4; D call uncertain. This CDR3 is built from 16 residues. V was pared by 6 bases and J by 6 bases, with 21 bases between. The CDR3 DNA is TGTGCCAGCAGCCCCTTGGTTTGGGGTTTGGGAAACATTCAGTACTTC. Protein sequence: CASSPLVWGLGNIQYF.

This clonotype was detected many times. The rearrangement links TRBV5-1 to TRBJ1-1; a possible D gene is TRBD1 (6 bases). V dropped 2 bases and J dropped 0 bases, with 8 bases sitting between them. Germline assignment: CDR1 SGHRS and CDR2 YFSETQ. CDR3 length: 14 residues. CDR3 DNA sequence: TGCGCCAGCAGCTTCGGGGACATGAACACTGAAGCTTTCTTT. This codes for CASSFGDMNTEAFF.

The CDR3 here is CASSEGSNYGYTF. The CDR3 nucleotides are TGTGCCAGCAGTGAGGGGTCCAACTATGGCTACACCTTC. This sequence joins TRBV6-1 and TRBJ1-2; D unresolved. CDR1 and CDR2 from the germline V gene are MNHNS and SASEGT. Trimming cost V 3 bases and J 2 bases, with 7 bases left between them. The CDR3 consists of 13 residues.

This clonotype appeared many times. The chain is built from TRBV11-2 and TRBJ2-2; D ambiguous. Trimming pared 3 bases from V and 1 base from J, leaving 6 bases between. CDR3 length: 14 amino acids. The germline V gene has CDR1 SGHAT and CDR2 FQNNGV. The CDR3 DNA reads as TGTGCCAGCAGCTTTCAACAGAACACCGGGGAGCTGTTTTTT. As protein: CASSFQQNTGELFF.

Ten or more counts support this clonotype. The V call is TRBV4-2, the J call TRBJ1-1; 8 positions agree with TRBD1. This CDR3 has 19 amino acids. In germline, CDR1 is LGHNA, CDR2 YNFKEQ. Trimming cost V 4 bases and J 0 bases; bases outside gene matches: 16. CDR3 in DNA: TGTGCCAGCAGCCGTCTCAGGGGGACAGGAATTATTATGAACACTGAAGCTTTCTTT. As protein: CASSRLRGTGIIMNTEAFF.